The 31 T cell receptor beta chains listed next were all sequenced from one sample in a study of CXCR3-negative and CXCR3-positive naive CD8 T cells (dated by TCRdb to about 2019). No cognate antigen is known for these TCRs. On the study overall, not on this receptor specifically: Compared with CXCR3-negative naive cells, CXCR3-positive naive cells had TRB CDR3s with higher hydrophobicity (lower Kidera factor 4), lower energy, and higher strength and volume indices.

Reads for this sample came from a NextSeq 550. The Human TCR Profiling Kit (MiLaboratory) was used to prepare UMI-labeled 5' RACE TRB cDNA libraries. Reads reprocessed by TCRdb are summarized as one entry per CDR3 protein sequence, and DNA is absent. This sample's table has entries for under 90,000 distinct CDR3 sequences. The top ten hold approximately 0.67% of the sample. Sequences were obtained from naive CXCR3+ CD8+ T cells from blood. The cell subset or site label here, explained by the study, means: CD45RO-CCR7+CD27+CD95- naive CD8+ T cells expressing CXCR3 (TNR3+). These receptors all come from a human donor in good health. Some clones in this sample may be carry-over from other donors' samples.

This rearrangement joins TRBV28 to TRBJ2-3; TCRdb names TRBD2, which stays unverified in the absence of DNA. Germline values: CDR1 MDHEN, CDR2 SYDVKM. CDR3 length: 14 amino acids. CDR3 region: CASSSAVLGDTQYF.

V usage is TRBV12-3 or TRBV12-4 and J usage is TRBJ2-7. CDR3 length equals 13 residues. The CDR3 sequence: CASSLVGTYEQYF.

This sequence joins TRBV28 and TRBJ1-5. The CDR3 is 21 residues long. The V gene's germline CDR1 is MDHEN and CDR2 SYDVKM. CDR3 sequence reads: CASSLVGSLGRRRYSNQPQHF.

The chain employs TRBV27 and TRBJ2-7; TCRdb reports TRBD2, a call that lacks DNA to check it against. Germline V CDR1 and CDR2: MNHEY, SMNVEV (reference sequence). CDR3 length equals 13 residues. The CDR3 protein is CASGYRAPYEQYF.

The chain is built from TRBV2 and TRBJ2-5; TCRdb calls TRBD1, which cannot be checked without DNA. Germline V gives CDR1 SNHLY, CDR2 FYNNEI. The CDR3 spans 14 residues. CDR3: CASGRGANWETQYF. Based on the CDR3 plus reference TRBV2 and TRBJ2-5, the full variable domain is EPEVTQTPSHQVTQMGQEVILRCVPISNHLYFYWYRQILGQKVEFLVSFYNNEISEKSEIFDDQFSVERPDGSNFTLKIRSTKLEDSAMYFCASGRGANWETQYFGPGTRLLVL.

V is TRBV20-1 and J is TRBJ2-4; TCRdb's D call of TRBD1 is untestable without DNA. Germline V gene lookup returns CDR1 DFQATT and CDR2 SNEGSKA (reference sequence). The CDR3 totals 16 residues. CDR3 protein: CSAPEGAWKAKNIQYF.

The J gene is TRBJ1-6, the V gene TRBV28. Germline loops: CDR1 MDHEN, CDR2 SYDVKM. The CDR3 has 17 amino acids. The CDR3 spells CASSTNRLTADNSPLHF. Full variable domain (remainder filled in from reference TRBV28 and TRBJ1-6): DVKVTQSSRYLVKRTGEKVFLECVQDMDHENMFWYRQDPGLGLRLIYFSYDVKMKEKGDIPEGYSVSREKKERFSLILESASTNQTSMYLCASSTNRLTADNSPLHFGNGTRLTVT.

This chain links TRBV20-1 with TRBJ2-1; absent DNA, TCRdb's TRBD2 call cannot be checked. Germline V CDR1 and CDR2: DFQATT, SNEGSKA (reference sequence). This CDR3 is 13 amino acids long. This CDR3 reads CSARPRSYNEQFF.

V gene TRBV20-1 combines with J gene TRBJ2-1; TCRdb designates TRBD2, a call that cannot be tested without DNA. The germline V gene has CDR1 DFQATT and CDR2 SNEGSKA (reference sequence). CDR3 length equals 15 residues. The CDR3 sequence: CSARGGAGAWGEQFF.

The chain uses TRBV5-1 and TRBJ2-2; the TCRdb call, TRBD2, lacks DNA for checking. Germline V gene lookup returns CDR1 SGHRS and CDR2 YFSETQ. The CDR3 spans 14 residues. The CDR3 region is CASSSTSGIGELFF.

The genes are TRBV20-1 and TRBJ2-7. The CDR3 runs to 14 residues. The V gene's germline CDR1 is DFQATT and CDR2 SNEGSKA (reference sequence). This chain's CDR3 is CSAEWQHGSYEQYF.

CDR3 amino acids: CASSPQASVYEQYF. J is TRBJ2-7 and V is TRBV7-9; the TCRdb D gene call, TRBD1, has no DNA to confirm it. The CDR3 has 14 residues. CDR1 is SEHNR and CDR2 is FQNEAQ in the germline V gene (reference sequence).

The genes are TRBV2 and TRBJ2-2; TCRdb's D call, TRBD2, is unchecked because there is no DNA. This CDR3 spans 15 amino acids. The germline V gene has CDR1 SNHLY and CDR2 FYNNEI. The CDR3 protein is CASGGVAGNTRELFF.

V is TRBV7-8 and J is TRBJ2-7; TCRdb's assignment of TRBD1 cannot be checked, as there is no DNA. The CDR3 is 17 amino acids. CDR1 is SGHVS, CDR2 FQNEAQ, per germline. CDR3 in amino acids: CASSHPPGQGISYEQYF. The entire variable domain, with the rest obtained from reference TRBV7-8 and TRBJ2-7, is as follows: GAGVSQSPRYKVAKRGQDVALRCDPISGHVSLFWYQQALGQGPEFLTYFQNEAQLDKSGLPSDRFFAERPEGSVSTLKIQRTQQEDSAVYLCASSHPPGQGISYEQYFGPGTRLTVT.

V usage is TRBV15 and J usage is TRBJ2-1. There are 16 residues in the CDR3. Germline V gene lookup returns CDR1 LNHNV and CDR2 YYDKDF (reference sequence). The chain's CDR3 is CATSRVSVRVGNEQFF.

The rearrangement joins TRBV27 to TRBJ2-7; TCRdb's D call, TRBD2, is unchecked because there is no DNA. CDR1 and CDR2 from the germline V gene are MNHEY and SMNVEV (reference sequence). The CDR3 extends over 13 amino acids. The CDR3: CASSVGGRYEQYF.

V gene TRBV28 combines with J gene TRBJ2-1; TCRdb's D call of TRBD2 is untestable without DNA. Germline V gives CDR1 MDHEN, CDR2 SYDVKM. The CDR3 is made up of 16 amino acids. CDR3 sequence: CASSSPASGRLNEQFF.

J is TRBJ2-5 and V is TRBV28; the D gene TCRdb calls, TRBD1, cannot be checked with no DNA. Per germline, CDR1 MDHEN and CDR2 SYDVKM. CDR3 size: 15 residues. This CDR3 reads CASSIPTGGQETQYF.

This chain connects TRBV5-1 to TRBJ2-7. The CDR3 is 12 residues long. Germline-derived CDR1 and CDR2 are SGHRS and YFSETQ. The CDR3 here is CASSFGINEQYF.

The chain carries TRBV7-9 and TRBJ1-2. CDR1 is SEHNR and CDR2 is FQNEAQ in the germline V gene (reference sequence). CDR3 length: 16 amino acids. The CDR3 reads CASSLKNDGTNYGYTF.

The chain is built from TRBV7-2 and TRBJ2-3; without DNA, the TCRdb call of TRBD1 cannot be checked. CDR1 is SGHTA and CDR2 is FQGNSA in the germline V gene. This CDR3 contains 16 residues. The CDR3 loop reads CASSPSGDRATDTQYF.

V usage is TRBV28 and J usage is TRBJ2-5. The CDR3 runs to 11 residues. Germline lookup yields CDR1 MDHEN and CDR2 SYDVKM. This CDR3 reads CASSLIGAQYF.

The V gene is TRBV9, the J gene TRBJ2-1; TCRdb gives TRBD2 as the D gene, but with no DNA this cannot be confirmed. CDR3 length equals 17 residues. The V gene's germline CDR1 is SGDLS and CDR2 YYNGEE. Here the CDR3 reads CASSVDPSGGAYNEQFF.

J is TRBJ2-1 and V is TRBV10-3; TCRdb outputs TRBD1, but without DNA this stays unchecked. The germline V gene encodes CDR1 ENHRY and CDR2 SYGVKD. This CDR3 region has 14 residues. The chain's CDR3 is CAISETGGRNEQFF.

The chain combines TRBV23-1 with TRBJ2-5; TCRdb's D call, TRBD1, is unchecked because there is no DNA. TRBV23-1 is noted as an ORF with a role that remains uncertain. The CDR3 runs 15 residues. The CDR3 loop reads CASSLRGGEQETQYF.

CDR3: CASSASLKAYEQYF. The chain uses TRBV9 and TRBJ2-7. This CDR3 comprises 14 residues. Germline V gene data show CDR1 as SGDLS and CDR2 as YYNGEE.

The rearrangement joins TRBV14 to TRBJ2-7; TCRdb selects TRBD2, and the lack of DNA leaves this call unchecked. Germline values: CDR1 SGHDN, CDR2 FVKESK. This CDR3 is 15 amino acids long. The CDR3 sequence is CASSQESGDSYEQYF.

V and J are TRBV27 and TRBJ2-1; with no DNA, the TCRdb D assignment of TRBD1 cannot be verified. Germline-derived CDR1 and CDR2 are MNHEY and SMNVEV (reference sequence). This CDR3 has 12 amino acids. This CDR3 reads CASSTTGVEQFF.

CDR3 sequence: CASSLGGQGLGETQYF. The chain couples TRBV7-3 to TRBJ2-5; TCRdb designates TRBD1, a call that cannot be tested without DNA. Germline CDR1 reads SGHTA; CDR2 reads FQGTGA. CDR3 size: 16 residues.

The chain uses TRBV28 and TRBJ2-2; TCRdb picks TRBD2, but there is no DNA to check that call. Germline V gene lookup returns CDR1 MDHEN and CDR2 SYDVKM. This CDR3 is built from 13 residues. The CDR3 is CASRLEVAGELFF.

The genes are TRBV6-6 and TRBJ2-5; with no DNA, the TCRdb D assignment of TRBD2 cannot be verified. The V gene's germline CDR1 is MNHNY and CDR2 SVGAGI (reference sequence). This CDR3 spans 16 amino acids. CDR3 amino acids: CASSTGPRLAEETQYF.